This passage covers 10 T cell receptor beta chains from one sample sequenced in a study of a mutant IDH1 vaccine in newly diagnosed glioma. Time point described: week 35, safety follow-up. Vaccinated patients received 300 ug of mutant IDH1 20-mer peptide per dose, with topical imiquimod. These receptors' targets are unknown. Sequencing was performed with immunoSEQ multiplex PCR; in TCRdb, only in-frame clones are kept and a portion is missing. The sample holds fewer than 35,000 clones, under 80% seen once. The sample in question was PBMCs, obtained from a glioma patient whose treatment included an IDH1 peptide vaccine. All receptors derive from a man in his forties or fifties with glioma.

The chain couples TRBV5-1 to TRBJ1-3; a weak D match, TRBD1 (6 bases). The ends were cut back, 4 bases at V and 0 bases at J, with 17 bases in the middle. The CDR3 totals 17 residues. CDR1 and CDR2 from the germline V gene are SGHRS and YFSETQ. In DNA, the CDR3 is TGCGCCAGCAGCACCAACCCGGCGGGGGCCTCTGGAAACACCATATATTTT. This encodes CASSTNPAGASGNTIYF.

The genes are TRBV7-9 and TRBJ2-7; 10 nucleotides match TRBD1. CDR1 and CDR2 (germline): SEHNR, FQNEAQ (reference sequence). The CDR3 is made up of 14 amino acids. The V and J ends lost 3 bases and 2 bases, in that order; junction bases with no gene match: 1. CDR3 region: CASSFGTGAYEQYF. The CDR3 bases are TGTGCCAGCAGCTTTGGGACAGGGGCCTACGAGCAGTACTTC.

This clone was counted between two and nine times. The chain couples TRBV29-1 to TRBJ1-1; D unclear. Trimming cost V 4 bases and J 1 base, with 4 bases left between them. The CDR3 runs to 11 residues. Germline values: CDR1 SQVTM, CDR2 ANQGSEA. DNA of the CDR3: TGCAGCGTTGCTCAGAACACTGAAGCTTTCTTT. It yields the protein CSVAQNTEAFF.

The chain couples TRBV5-5 to TRBJ1-1; D remains ambiguous. Trimming stripped 4 bases from V and 7 bases from J, with 14 bases between. Germline loops: CDR1 SGHKS, CDR2 YYEKEE (reference sequence). The CDR3 sequence is 13 residues long. In nucleotides, the CDR3 is TGTGCCAGCAGCCCGATCCCTAGAGATGAAGCTTTCTTT. It encodes CASSPIPRDEAFF.

The chain combines TRBV6-4 with TRBJ2-3; D may be TRBD1 or TRBD2 (6 bases each). The CDR3 covers 14 residues. V shed 2 bases and J shed 2 bases, with 8 bases lying between them. In germline, CDR1 is MRHNA, CDR2 SNTAGT. The CDR3 coding sequence is TGTGCCAGCAGTGACAGGGGGGACACAGATACGCAGTATTTT. This encodes CASSDRGDTDTQYF.

V usage is TRBV5-6 and J usage is TRBJ2-7, with a tentative D call TRBD2 (5 bases). This CDR3 is 12 amino acids long. Looked up from germline, CDR1 is SGHDT and CDR2 is YYEEEE. V was clipped by 4 bases and J by 2 bases, with 7 bases between them. For the CDR3, the DNA is TGTGCCAGCAGCCGGGGAACCTACGAGCAGTACTTC. Residues: CASSRGTYEQYF.

This chain uses TRBV5-1 with TRBJ1-5; possible D gene TRBD1, 6 bases. Trimming removed 0 bases from V and 9 bases from J, with 10 bases in between. The CDR3 covers 13 residues. The V gene's germline CDR1 is SGHRS and CDR2 YFSETQ. CDR3 sequence: CASSLDGGPPQHF. The CDR3 DNA reads TGCGCCAGCAGCTTGGATGGGGGGCCGCCCCAGCATTTT.

V is TRBV27 and J is TRBJ1-2, with 9 bases that match TRBD1. CDR3 length: 14 amino acids. Germline V CDR1 and CDR2: MNHEY, SMNVEV (reference sequence). The trim removed 4 bases at V and 6 bases at J, leaving 6 bases unmatched. The CDR3 here is CASSSGTGKHGYTF. CDR3 coding DNA: TGTGCCAGCAGTTCCGGGACAGGGAAGCATGGCTACACCTTC.

Of note for this clone: Additional DNA sequences in this sample encode the identical CDR3. The CDR3 reads CSVGTSGSTDTQYF. The CDR3 DNA is TGCAGCGTTGGGACTAGCGGGAGCACAGATACGCAGTATTTT. This chain connects TRBV29-1 to TRBJ2-3; 11 bases are a match to TRBD2. Germline assignment: CDR1 SQVTM and CDR2 ANQGSEA. V was clipped by 4 bases and J by 0 bases; unmatched bases: 0. The CDR3 contains 14 residues.

This CDR3 is CASSRDRVEGQYF. CDR3 coding DNA: TGTGCCAGCAGTCGGGACAGGGTTGAAGGGCAGTACTTC. The chain couples TRBV5-4 to TRBJ2-7; 9 nucleotides agree with TRBD1. Germline assignment: CDR1 SGHNT and CDR2 YYREEE (reference sequence). J gave up 9 bases and V 5 bases, and 9 bases lay outside the gene matches. The CDR3 consists of 13 residues.